What follows are 22 T cell receptor beta chains derived from one specimen sequenced in a study of response to subunit inactivated influenza vaccine. TCRdb re-analysed the RT-PCR reads in MiXCR, keeping a single row per CDR3 protein. This table holds some 570,000 distinct CDR3 sequences, approximately 10% found once. The same specimen was also included in a second study, on T cells expressing NK-cell markers. Per that paper: UMIs were included in TCR beta cDNA generated by 5'RACE template switching.

Material: PBMCs from blood, obtained on the day of vaccination. These receptors were obtained from a man aged 45-60 years who received an inactivated influenza vaccine.

This clonotype was counted only a few times. The rearrangement joins TRBV20-1 to TRBJ2-7; D is undetermined. Germline loops: CDR1 DFQATT, CDR2 SNEGSKA (reference sequence). V shed 0 bases and J shed 3 bases, with 6 bases lying between them. The CDR3 has 12 residues. This CDR3 is CSARDMYYEQYF. The CDR3 DNA follows: TGCAGTGCTAGAGATATGTACTACGAGCAGTACTTC.

The chain links TRBV4-1 to TRBJ2-4; 7 bases align to TRBD1. Looked up from germline, CDR1 is MGHRA and CDR2 is YSYEKL. V gave up 0 bases and J gave up 9 bases; unmatched junction bases: 2. CDR3 length: 13 residues. The CDR3 spells CASSQDWDSIQYF. Written as DNA, the CDR3 is TGCGCCAGCAGCCAAGATTGGGACAGCATTCAGTACTTC.

The chain couples TRBV20-1 to TRBJ2-7; 11 bases map to TRBD2. The germline CDR1 and CDR2 sequences are DFQATT and SNEGSKA (reference sequence). The CDR3 contains 14 residues. Trimming cost V 3 bases and J 3 bases; bases outside gene matches: 4. The CDR3 region is CSASSTSGSYEQYF. In DNA, the CDR3 is TGCAGTGCTAGCTCAACTAGCGGGAGCTACGAGCAGTACTTC.

The V and J genes are TRBV7-9 and TRBJ1-2, with 9 bases aligning to TRBD1. The trim removed 5 bases at V and 8 bases at J, leaving 15 bases unmatched. Germline assignment: CDR1 SEHNR and CDR2 FQNEAQ (reference sequence). The CDR3 covers 16 residues. In nucleotides, the CDR3 is TGTGCCAGCAGCCAGGGCCCCGGACAGGGGATAGGAGGCTACACCTTC. This sequence encodes CASSQGPGQGIGGYTF.

This chain joins TRBV6-2 or TRBV6-3 and TRBJ1-2, with D possibly being TRBD1 (5 bases). V gave up 5 bases and J gave up 4 bases, with 17 bases separating them. Germline loops: CDR1 MNHEY, CDR2 SVGEGT. The CDR3 totals 15 residues. The CDR3 nucleotides are TGTGCCAGCAGTGGCATCTTTGCAGGGATCTATGGCTACACCTTC. This codes for CASSGIFAGIYGYTF.

The CDR3 DNA is TGCAGTGCTAGAGATGGGAAGTTGAGCTCCTACGAGCAGTACTTC. Its translation: CSARDGKLSSYEQYF. The V call is TRBV20-1, the J call TRBJ2-7, with D unresolved. Looked up from germline, CDR1 is DFQATT and CDR2 is SNEGSKA (reference sequence). V gave up 0 bases and J gave up 0 bases, with 12 bases separating them. This CDR3 has 15 residues.

The rearrangement joins TRBV20-1 to TRBJ2-7; 9 nucleotides match TRBD2. Germline-derived CDR1 and CDR2 are DFQATT and SNEGSKA (reference sequence). CDR3 size: 16 residues. V shed 6 bases, J shed 2 bases, and the junction held 14 bases outside the gene matches. The CDR3 nucleotides read TGCAGTGCGCCTAGCGGGATGAGTGGGAGTACCTACGAGCAGTACTTC. Amino acids: CSAPSGMSGSTYEQYF.

This clonotype was counted a few times. This chain connects TRBV6-5 to TRBJ2-3; no clear D. Germline V CDR1 and CDR2: MNHEY, SVGAGI. The CDR3 loop spans 12 amino acids. Trimming pared 6 bases from V and 6 bases from J, leaving 10 bases between. This CDR3 reads CASSRAWDTQYF. In DNA form, the CDR3 reads TGTGCCAGCAGCCGAGCCTGGGATACGCAGTATTTT.

The sample holds a few counts of this clonotype. The chain couples TRBV6-5 to TRBJ2-7, with 9 bases aligning to TRBD2. V trimming: 3 bases; J trimming: 1 base; junction bases outside the gene matches: 13. The CDR3 is made up of 18 amino acids. The germline gives CDR1 MNHEY, CDR2 SVGAGI. CDR3 DNA sequence: TGTGCCAGCAGTTATTCGGCCCTAGCGGGACCCGATTCCTACGAGCAGTACTTC. Translating gives CASSYSALAGPDSYEQYF.

This clonotype was detected ten times or more. This sequence joins TRBV28 and TRBJ2-7, with 11 bases that match TRBD2. There are 19 residues in the CDR3. V lost 3 bases, J lost 2 bases, and 15 bases stayed unmatched. Germline V gene lookup returns CDR1 MDHEN and CDR2 SYDVKM. CDR3 DNA sequence: TGTGCCAGCAGTTTTACGACTAGCGGGATTAAGAGAGCTCCCTACGAGCAGTACTTC. Its translation is CASSFTTSGIKRAPYEQYF.

This clonotype was counted only a few times. The V gene is TRBV18, the J gene TRBJ1-6; TRBD1 might be the D (5 bases). The CDR3 extends over 15 amino acids. In germline, CDR1 is KGHSH, CDR2 LQKENI. Trimming removed 1 base from V and 8 bases from J, with 12 bases in between. The CDR3 DNA reads as TGTGCCAGCTCACCACGCGGGGCGGTGGATTCACCCCTCCACTTT. This gives the protein CASSPRGAVDSPLHF.

The gene calls are TRBV7-2 and TRBJ2-2; 8 bases match TRBD2. This CDR3 is 16 amino acids long. Germline CDR1 reads SGHTA; CDR2 reads FQGNSA. Trimming cost V 2 bases and J 4 bases; bases outside gene matches: 6. The CDR3 sequence: CASSLNAGGVTGELFF. The CDR3 DNA sequence: TGTGCCAGCAGCTTAAATGCGGGGGGCGTCACCGGGGAGCTGTTTTTT.

This clonotype has just a few counts. The chain is built from TRBV10-3 and TRBJ2-3, with D perhaps being TRBD1 or TRBD2 (5 bases each). The ends were cut back, 3 bases at V and 1 base at J, with 11 bases in the middle. The CDR3 spans 15 residues. Germline V gene lookup returns CDR1 ENHRY and CDR2 SYGVKD. The CDR3 DNA reads as TGTGCCATCAGTGACATCCGGGACGGCACAGATACGCAGTATTTT. Translation: CAISDIRDGTDTQYF.

The rearrangement links TRBV5-1 to TRBJ1-5; 10 bases fit TRBD1. Unmatched junction bases numbered 8, after V lost 5 bases and J lost 6 bases. The germline V gene encodes CDR1 SGHRS and CDR2 YFSETQ. This CDR3 has 15 amino acids. The CDR3 protein is CASRSGTGAAQPQHF. The DNA of the CDR3 is TGCGCCAGCAGATCCGGGACAGGGGCCGCTCAGCCCCAGCATTTT.

This clonotype was seen more than once but under ten times. The chain has TRBV5-1 and TRBJ1-5, with D unresolved. Germline assignment: CDR1 SGHRS and CDR2 YFSETQ. Trimming pared 5 bases from V and 5 bases from J, leaving 11 bases between. CDR3 length equals 13 residues. The CDR3 nucleotides are TGCGCCAGCAGTATCATGCCCGATCAGCCCCAGCATTTT. Its protein is CASSIMPDQPQHF.

There are many counts of this clonotype. V gene TRBV7-6 combines with J gene TRBJ2-5; D gene uncertain. The CDR3 extends over 13 amino acids. CDR1 and CDR2 (germline): SGHVS, FNYEAQ. V shed 1 base and J shed 3 bases, with 6 bases lying between them. The CDR3 sequence: CASSLVVKETQYF. CDR3 sequence (DNA): TGTGCCAGCAGCTTAGTCGTAAAAGAGACCCAGTACTTC.

In this sample, this clonotype turned up many times. The chain combines TRBV3-1 with TRBJ1-1; TRBD1 might be the D (5 bases). Germline-derived CDR1 and CDR2 are LGHDT and YNNKEL (reference sequence). The CDR3 length is 14 residues. V was cut by 1 base and J by 0 bases, with 6 bases left in between. The CDR3 nucleotides are TGTGCCAGCAGCCAAGTAGGGGTGAACACTGAAGCTTTCTTT. It specifies CASSQVGVNTEAFF.

This chain links TRBV4-3 with TRBJ1-5, with 8 bases identical to TRBD1. TRBJ2-3 explains the end of the DNA better; the J call may be wrong. This CDR3 is built from 15 residues. Per the germline V gene, CDR1 is LGHNA and CDR2 is YSLEER. The CDR3, as DNA: TGCGCCAGCAGCCAAGGGCCAGGGGGCAATCAGCCCCAGTATTTT. Amino acids: CASSQGPGGNQPQYF.

This clonotype is a singleton in its sample. This may be a read error, as it is one base from a much larger clone. CDR3 in DNA: TGCAGCGTTGACCGGACCACCAATGAGCATTTCTTC. Translation gives CSVDRTTNEHFF. The chain links TRBV29-1 to TRBJ2-1; no reliable D call. Per germline, CDR1 SQVTM and CDR2 ANQGSEA. The CDR3 is 12 amino acids.

The chain is built from TRBV5-1 and TRBJ2-7, with 9 bases that match TRBD2. The V segment lost 0 bases and the J segment 6 bases; nucleotides outside the gene matches: 7. In germline, CDR1 is SGHRS, CDR2 YFSETQ. The CDR3 length is 15 residues. In DNA form, the CDR3 reads TGCGCCAGCAGCTTGGCCGGGACTAGCAGCCGCGAGCAGTACTTC. Encoded protein: CASSLAGTSSREQYF.

Ten or more counts support this clonotype. V is TRBV7-2 and J is TRBJ1-1; no firm D call. CDR3 length: 14 amino acids. Germline CDR1 reads SGHTA; CDR2 reads FQGNSA. With 3 bases removed from V and 4 bases from J, the gap between germline ends came to 12 bases. The CDR3 loop reads CASSFDSRGTEAFF. As DNA, the CDR3 is TGTGCCAGCAGCTTCGACTCGCGGGGCACTGAAGCTTTCTTT.

This clonotype was counted only a few times. The gene calls are TRBV6-5 and TRBJ1-4; D remains unclear. The CDR3 covers 14 residues. The germline V gene encodes CDR1 MNHEY and CDR2 SVGAGI. With 0 bases removed from V and 5 bases from J, the gap between germline ends came to 7 bases. In nucleotides, the CDR3 is TGTGCCAGCAGTTACTCGAGGAAAAATGAAAAACTGTTTTTT. Its translation is CASSYSRKNEKLFF.